One sample yielded the 9 T cell receptor beta chains listed below, sequenced in a study of blood T cell repertoires in COVID-19. Clones were sequenced by immunoSEQ multiplex PCR, and TCRdb holds only the in-frame ones, with some missing. The table records approximately 150,000 clones, 70% to 80% of them present only once. Sequenced: peripheral blood. The receptors shown here come from a woman in her fifties or sixties with COVID-19, enrolled during active disease.

This chain links TRBV7-9 with TRBJ1-6, with a weak D call TRBD1 (6 bases). This CDR3 is built from 15 residues. Germline CDR1 and CDR2: SEHNR and FQNEAQ (reference sequence). V was clipped by 2 bases and J by 8 bases, with 13 bases between them. The DNA for the CDR3 is TGTGCCAGCAGCTTACAGGGGAAGGGTTATTCACCCCTCCACTTT. It is translated as CASSLQGKGYSPLHF.

J is TRBJ1-6 and V is TRBV19; no clear D gene. V lost 7 bases to trimming and J lost 0 bases, with 10 bases between them. The CDR3 extends over 15 amino acids. The V gene's germline CDR1 is LNHDA and CDR2 SQIVND (reference sequence). The CDR3 DNA reads TGTGCCAGTACGGCGGGGAGCTCCTATAATTCACCCCTCCACTTT. Translation gives CASTAGSSYNSPLHF. The variable domain in full, completed from reference TRBV19 and TRBJ1-6, reads DGGITQSPKYLFRKEGQNVTLSCEQNLNHDAMYWYRQDPGQGLRLIYYSQIVNDFQKGDIAEGYSVSREKKESFPLTVTSAQKNPTAFYLCASTAGSSYNSPLHFGNGTRLTVT.

The rearrangement links TRBV6-5 to TRBJ1-2; D is undetermined. Germline loops: CDR1 MNHEY, CDR2 SVGAGI. The V end lost 6 bases, the J end lost 7 bases, and 12 bases lay between the germline ends. The CDR3 spans 12 residues. In nucleotides, the CDR3 is TGTGCCAGCAGACCTACAGAGGGTGGCTACACCTTC. It encodes CASRPTEGGYTF.

The table lists this clone with a count of one. The chain links TRBV28 to TRBJ2-3, with 8 bases identical to TRBD1. There are 15 residues in the CDR3. V shed 6 bases, J shed 3 bases, and the junction held 8 bases outside the gene matches. CDR1 is MDHEN, CDR2 SYDVKM, per germline. CDR3 nucleotide sequence: TGTGCCAGCAGCCGTCGGGACAGGAGAACAGATACGCAGTATTTT. The encoded protein is CASSRRDRRTDTQYF.

Only a few counts were recorded for this clone. DNA for the CDR3: TGCGCCTGCCGGAAAAACGGTGAATTCGCCGGGAGTAGGGATCGCACAGATACGCAGTATTTT. Amino acids: CACRKNGEFAGSRDRTDTQYF. This chain connects TRBV5-1 to TRBJ2-3; weak D call: TRBD2 (6 bases). CDR1 and CDR2 (germline): SGHRS, YFSETQ. This CDR3 is 21 amino acids long. V was trimmed by 10 bases and J by 1 base, leaving 37 bases between them.

A single count supports this clone. The chain joins TRBV19 to TRBJ2-2, with D possibly TRBD1 on 6 matching bases. CDR3 length equals 15 residues. Trimming left V 5 bases short and J 6 bases short, with 16 bases between. Germline V gene lookup returns CDR1 LNHDA and CDR2 SQIVND (reference sequence). As DNA, the CDR3 is TGTGCCAGTAGTTTTGGACAGCCCGGAGCCGGGGAGCTGTTTTTT. Amino acid sequence: CASSFGQPGAGELFF.

The chain employs TRBV19 and TRBJ2-1; the match to TRBD1 covers 8 bases. The CDR3 loop spans 15 amino acids. V shed 5 bases, J shed 4 bases, and the junction held 7 bases outside the gene matches. The V gene's germline CDR1 is LNHDA and CDR2 SQIVND (reference sequence). CDR3 residues: CASSPRQGKYNEQFF. The DNA for the CDR3 is TGTGCCAGTAGTCCACGACAGGGGAAGTACAATGAGCAGTTCTTC.

The chain has TRBV6-5 and TRBJ2-7; the match to TRBD2 covers 12 bases. Germline assignment: CDR1 MNHEY and CDR2 SVGAGI. V was pared by 8 bases and J by 2 bases, with 4 bases of the junction left unmatched. The CDR3 is made up of 14 amino acids. The CDR3 here is CASSTSGRTYEQYF. CDR3 DNA: TGTGCCAGCTCGACTAGCGGGAGAACCTACGAGCAGTACTTC.

The V and J genes are TRBV3-1 (or the pseudogene TRBV3-2) and TRBJ1-1; a weak D match, TRBD1 (6 bases). The CDR3 sequence is 15 residues long. Trimming removed 4 bases from V and 1 base from J, with 13 bases in between. Germline V gives CDR1 LGHDT, CDR2 YNNKEL (reference sequence). CDR3 sequence: CASSPGGRQNTEAFF. The CDR3 DNA sequence: TGTGCCAGCAGCCCGGGGGGCAGACAGAACACTGAAGCTTTCTTT.